This T cell receptor beta chain was found in a study of T cell responses to AZD1222 COVID-19 vaccine. Profiling relied on immunoSEQ multiplex PCR, and the TCRdb table lists in-frame clones only, not all of them. The sample holds 110,000 or so clones, 75% to 90% seen once. Trimming took off 1 base at V and 8 bases at J, with 10 bases between the two ends. This CDR3 has 13 amino acids. Germline loops: CDR1 SGHRS, CDR2 YFSETQ. This receptor was identified in an adult who received the AZD1222 COVID-19 vaccine. Here the sequenced sample was peripheral blood, taken 28 days after the second AZD1222 dose. The chain links TRBV5-1 to TRBJ2-1, with D possibly matching TRBD1 (6 bases). The CDR3 coding sequence is TGCGCCAGCAGCTTGACAGGGAAGGATGAGCAGTTCTTC. Protein product: CASSLTGKDEQFF.